The present entry profiles one T cell receptor beta chain with its context. This entry comes from a study of OX40 agonist ivuxolimab in advanced cancers. Study-wide background: Hepatocellular carcinoma, melanoma, renal cell or head and neck cancer was diagnosed in the dose-escalation patients.

Measured with immunoSEQ multiplex PCR; TCRdb has only the in-frame clones, and not every one. The sample has almost 80,000 clones, 87% seen once. The origin of this receptor is an adult with an advanced solid tumor such as melanoma, head and neck, liver or kidney cancer. Here the sequenced sample was CD4+ or CD8+ T cells sorted from blood, taken in a trial of the OX40 agonist ivuxolimab.

CDR3 in amino acids: CASSPRDTYYEQYF. CDR3 DNA: TGTGCCAGCTCACCCCGGGACACTTACTACGAGCAGTACTTC. V is TRBV18 and J is TRBJ2-7; tentatively, D is TRBD1 (6 bases). Germline loops: CDR1 KGHSH, CDR2 LQKENI. The CDR3 consists of 14 residues. Trimming shortened V by 3 bases and J by 3 bases, and 12 bases separated the two germline ends.